This T cell receptor beta chain comes out of a study of T-cell reconstitution after alpha-beta-depleted transplantation in children. Researchers prepared the TCRbeta library using unique molecular identifiers, the study reports. Each CDR3 protein gets one entry after TCRdb re-called the PCR reads with MiXCR. The sample includes approximately 270,000 distinct CDR3 sequences, under 30% seen only once; the top ten take about 4.8%. Trimming took off 5 bases at V and 2 bases at J, with 13 bases between the two ends. The CDR3 has 14 amino acids. The germline V gene has CDR1 GTSNPN and CDR2 SVGIG (reference sequence). Findings and caveats of the study: Two months or so post-transplant, alpha-beta T cells reportedly derived from several hundred expanded graft clones.

This clonotype was detected a few times. Its antigen is unidentified. Source: PBMCs, mostly from graft donor cells, taken 360 days after TCRalphabeta/CD19-depleted stem cell transplant. The clonotype originates from a female patient between 2 and 15 years old who had a stem cell transplant for congenital amegakaryocytic thrombocytopenia, so the T cells may come from the graft donor. The chain recombines TRBV30 with TRBJ1-5, with D hard to call. The CDR3 loop reads CAWAAGDGNQPQHF. The CDR3 bases are TGTGCCTGGGCAGCGGGCGATGGCAATCAGCCCCAGCATTTT.